The T cell receptor beta chain under discussion was sequenced for a study of patients and donors after allogeneic stem cell transplantation. Using its own MiXCR run on the RT-PCR reads, TCRdb lists one record per CDR3 protein. Among about 87,000 distinct CDR3 sequences, 5% were seen once, and the ten largest hold about 2.8%. This clonotype was picked up a small number of times. Sequences were obtained from blood, either unsorted or a sorted T cell fraction (not recorded which). The source of this sequence is a human donor who was either an allogeneic HSCT recipient or a stem cell or donor lymphocyte infusion donor (not recorded which). It is not recorded whose cells these are; they may come from a transplant donor.

CDR3 in DNA: TGCGCCAGCAGCACCGGGACAGGGGAAGGGGAGCCCCAGCATTTT. Translation gives CASSTGTGEGEPQHF. The gene calls are TRBV5-1 and TRBJ1-5; 10 nucleotides align to TRBD1. The V gene end was trimmed by 4 bases and the J gene end by 8 bases; junction bases not matched to a gene: 9. CDR1 is SGHRS and CDR2 is YFSETQ in the germline V gene. The CDR3 extends over 15 amino acids.